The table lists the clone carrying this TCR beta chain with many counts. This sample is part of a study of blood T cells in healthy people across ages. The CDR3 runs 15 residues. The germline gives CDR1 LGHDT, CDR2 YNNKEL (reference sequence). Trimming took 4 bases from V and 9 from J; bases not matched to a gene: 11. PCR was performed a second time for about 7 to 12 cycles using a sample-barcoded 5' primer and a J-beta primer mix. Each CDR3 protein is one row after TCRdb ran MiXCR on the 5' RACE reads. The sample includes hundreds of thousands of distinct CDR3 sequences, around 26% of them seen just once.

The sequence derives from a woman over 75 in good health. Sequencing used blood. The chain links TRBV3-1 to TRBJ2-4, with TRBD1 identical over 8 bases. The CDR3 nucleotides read TGTGCCAGCAGCCCATGGGGACAGGCGAAGGGCATTCAGTACTTC. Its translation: CASSPWGQAKGIQYF.